This T cell receptor (beta chain) was captured in a study of cytomegalovirus exposure and HLA in healthy donors. Study-level background: Most genotyped donors, over 70% of 350 to 500, had Caucasian-associated genetic ancestry.

The primer mix had 60 Vbeta and 13 Jbeta primers. Method: immunoSEQ multiplex PCR; TCRdb's copy keeps in-frame clones and lacks some. The sample includes 95,000 to 100,000 clones, around 80% of them seen just once. Regarding this clone: What it recognizes is unknown.

Study-level results: Per a prior analysis, the majority of TCR beta V segments were productive roughly 87% or roughly 30% of the time.

The V end was cut by 2 bases, the J end by 1 base, with 12 bases between. The germline V gene encodes CDR1 MNHNY and CDR2 SVGAGI (reference sequence). The CDR3 has 15 amino acids. The J gene is TRBJ2-7, the V gene TRBV6-6; tentatively, D is TRBD1 (6 bases). Material: PBMCs. The origin of this receptor is a human donor in good health. For the CDR3, the DNA is TGTGCCAGCAGTTACCCAGAAGACAGGTCCTACGAGCAGTACTTC. Translated: CASSYPEDRSYEQYF.